These 13 T cell receptor beta chains were all obtained from the same sample, sequenced in a study of T cell repertoires in cytomegalovirus infection. MiXCR was run by TCRdb on the reads, yielding one entry per CDR3 protein. The data contain fewer than 1,000,000 distinct CDR3 sequences, roughly 31% of them singletons. These receptors' antigens are unknown. Sequenced here: cultured CD8+ T cells from PBMCs, sampled from culture after CMV antigen stimulation. Every receptor here comes from a human donor in good health (CMV status not recorded). Some clones in this sample may be carry-over from other donors' samples.

CDR3 residues: CATSRGVYVLSSGELFF. CDR3 nucleotides: TGTGCCACCAGCAGAGGTGTCTATGTCCTTAGTAGCGGGGAGCTGTTTTTT. The V call is TRBV15, the J call TRBJ2-2; D is uncertain. The germline gives CDR1 LNHNV, CDR2 YYDKDF (reference sequence). This CDR3 spans 17 amino acids. With 1 base removed from V and 7 bases from J, the gap between germline ends came to 19 bases.

This clonotype has just a few counts. The gene calls are TRBV27 and TRBJ1-2, with D perhaps matching TRBD1 (6 bases). Trimming left V 5 bases short and J 2 bases short, with 21 bases between. The CDR3 runs to 17 residues. Germline values: CDR1 MNHEY, CDR2 SMNVEV (reference sequence). CDR3 nucleotide sequence: TGTGCCAGCAGTCTGGGGGCATGGACCGGGACCAACTATGGCTACACCTTC. Its protein is CASSLGAWTGTNYGYTF.

The chain links TRBV5-1 to TRBJ1-6; 8 bases line up with TRBD1. The germline gives CDR1 SGHRS, CDR2 YFSETQ. The CDR3 sequence is 18 residues long. The J segment lost 0 bases and the V segment lost 4 bases, leaving 9 bases of the junction unmatched. The CDR3 loop reads CASSSGTGTVSYNSPLHF. CDR3 in DNA: TGCGCCAGCAGCAGCGGGACAGGAACCGTCTCCTATAATTCACCCCTCCACTTT.

The chain links TRBV13 to TRBJ1-1, with D hard to call. The germline gives CDR1 PRHDT, CDR2 FYEKMQ (reference sequence). The CDR3 sequence is 13 residues long. Trimming removed 1 base at V and 11 bases at J, with 14 bases between. The CDR3 here is CASSLAGETRAFF. In DNA form, the CDR3 reads TGTGCCAGCAGCTTAGCGGGAGAGACCCGGGCTTTCTTT.

The sample holds a few counts of this clonotype. The genes are TRBV7-9 and TRBJ1-2, with unresolved D. The CDR3 runs to 14 residues. Trimming took 4 bases from V and 1 from J, leaving 10 bases between them. Germline CDR1 is SEHNR and CDR2 is FQNEAQ (reference sequence). The CDR3 sequence is CASSSTHLNYGYTF. In DNA form, the CDR3 reads TGTGCCAGCAGCTCTACACACCTTAACTATGGCTACACCTTC.

About this clonotype itself: With a much larger clone just one base away, this may be a read error. This rearrangement joins TRBV11-1 to TRBJ2-7; D perhaps matches TRBD2 (5 bases). The CDR3 is made up of 13 amino acids. Germline values: CDR1 SGHAT, CDR2 FQDESV (reference sequence). The CDR3 DNA is TGTGCCGGCAGCGCTTCCGGGAACTACGAGCAGTACTTC. This translates into CAGSASGNYEQYF.

The CDR3 coding sequence is TGTGCCAGCAGCCCATCCCTGACAGGGCCGAGGACTGAAGCTTTCTTT. Translating gives CASSPSLTGPRTEAFF. The chain combines TRBV7-2 with TRBJ1-1; TRBD1 matches 7 bases. The CDR3 has 16 amino acids. Trimming removed 5 bases from V and 5 bases from J; junction bases left unmatched: 14. The germline CDR1 and CDR2 sequences are SGHTA and FQGNSA.

The chain is built from TRBV7-6 and TRBJ2-5; D is perhaps TRBD2 (5 bases). V was cut by 2 bases and J by 2 bases, with 15 bases left in between. This CDR3 contains 16 residues. Germline lookup yields CDR1 SGHVS and CDR2 FNYEAQ. CDR3 region: CASSLKAELEQETQYF. CDR3 DNA sequence: TGTGCCAGCAGCTTAAAGGCCGAACTAGAACAAGAGACCCAGTACTTC.

This clonotype occurred a few times. The chain employs TRBV29-1 and TRBJ2-1, with 7 bases identical to TRBD2. The germline V gene encodes CDR1 SQVTM and CDR2 ANQGSEA. After removal of 3 bases from V and 3 bases from J, the junction contained 17 bases not matched to a gene. This CDR3 spans 18 amino acids. The DNA of the CDR3 is TGCAGCGTTGATCGGGGGGACTTTGCGGGCCTGGTCTACAATGAGCAGTTCTTC. Protein sequence: CSVDRGDFAGLVYNEQFF.

About this clonotype: Relative to the germline gene, one junction end is altered; a read error may explain this. This sequence joins TRBV12-3 or TRBV12-4 and TRBJ1-1; possible D gene TRBD1, 5 bases. This CDR3 has 10 residues. This CDR3 reads CASYLGTAHF. CDR3 in DNA: TGTGCCAGCTATCTCGGGACGGCTCACTTT.

This clonotype was detected only a few times. The chain employs TRBV15 and TRBJ2-3, with 13 bases identical to TRBD2. The CDR3 totals 16 residues. CDR1 is LNHNV and CDR2 is YYDKDF in the germline V gene (reference sequence). V trimming: 4 bases; J trimming: 5 bases; junction bases outside the gene matches: 6. This CDR3 is CATSKLAGGPGDTQYF. CDR3 coding DNA: TGTGCCACCAGCAAACTAGCGGGGGGGCCGGGAGATACGCAGTATTTT.

Only a few counts were recorded for this clonotype. The rearrangement links TRBV10-3 to TRBJ2-2; D gene uncertain. The CDR3 has 14 amino acids. Germline CDR1 and CDR2: ENHRY and SYGVKD. Trimming pared 8 bases from V and 1 base from J, leaving 11 bases between. Written as DNA, the CDR3 is TGTGCCATCCATAGGTCCGTGAACACCGGGGAGCTGTTTTTT. This encodes CAIHRSVNTGELFF.

This clonotype occurred a few times. This chain links TRBV10-3 with TRBJ2-1; D perhaps matches TRBD2 (5 bases). Trimming removed 0 bases at V and 1 base at J, with 7 bases between. Germline lookup yields CDR1 ENHRY and CDR2 SYGVKD. The CDR3 has 15 residues. The CDR3 DNA is TGTGCCATCAGTGAGTCGGGCGGGTCCTACAATGAGCAGTTCTTC. Translation: CAISESGGSYNEQFF.